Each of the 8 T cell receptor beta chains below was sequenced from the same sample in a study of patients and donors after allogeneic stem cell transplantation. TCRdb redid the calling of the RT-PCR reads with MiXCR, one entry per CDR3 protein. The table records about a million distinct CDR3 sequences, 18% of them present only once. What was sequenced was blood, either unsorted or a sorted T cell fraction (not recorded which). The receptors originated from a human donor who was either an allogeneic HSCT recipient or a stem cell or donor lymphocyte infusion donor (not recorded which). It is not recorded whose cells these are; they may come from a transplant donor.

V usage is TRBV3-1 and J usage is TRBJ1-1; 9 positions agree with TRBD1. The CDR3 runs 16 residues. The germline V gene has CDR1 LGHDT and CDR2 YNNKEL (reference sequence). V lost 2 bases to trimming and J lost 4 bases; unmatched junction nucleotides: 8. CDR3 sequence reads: CASSQPGTGSVTEAFF. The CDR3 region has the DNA TGTGCCAGCAGCCAACCCGGGACAGGGTCGGTCACTGAAGCTTTCTTT.

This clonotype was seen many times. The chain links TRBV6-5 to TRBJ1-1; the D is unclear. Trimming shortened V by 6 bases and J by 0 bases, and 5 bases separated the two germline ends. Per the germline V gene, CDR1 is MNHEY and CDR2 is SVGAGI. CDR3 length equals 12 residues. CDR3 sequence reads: CASSRVNTEAFF. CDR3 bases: TGTGCCAGCAGCCGTGTGAACACTGAAGCTTTCTTT.

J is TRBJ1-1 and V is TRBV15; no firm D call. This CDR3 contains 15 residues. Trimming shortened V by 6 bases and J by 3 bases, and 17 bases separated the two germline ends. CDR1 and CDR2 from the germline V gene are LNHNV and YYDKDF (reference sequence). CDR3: CATSPSGPWDTEAFF. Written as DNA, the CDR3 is TGTGCCACCAGTCCATCAGGCCCCTGGGACACTGAAGCTTTCTTT.

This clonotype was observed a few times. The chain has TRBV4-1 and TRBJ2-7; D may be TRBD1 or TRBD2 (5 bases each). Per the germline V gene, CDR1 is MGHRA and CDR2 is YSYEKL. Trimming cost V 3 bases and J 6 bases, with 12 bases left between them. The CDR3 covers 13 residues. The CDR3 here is CASSHSGALEQYF. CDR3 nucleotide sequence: TGCGCCAGCAGCCATTCCGGGGCTCTCGAGCAGTACTTC.

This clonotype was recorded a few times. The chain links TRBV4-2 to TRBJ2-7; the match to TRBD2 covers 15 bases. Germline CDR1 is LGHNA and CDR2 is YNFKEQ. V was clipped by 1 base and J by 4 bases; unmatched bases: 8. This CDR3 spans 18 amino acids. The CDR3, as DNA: TGTGCCAGCAGCCAAGTGGTCGGACTAGCGGGGGGGCTATACGAGCAGTACTTC. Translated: CASSQVVGLAGGLYEQYF.

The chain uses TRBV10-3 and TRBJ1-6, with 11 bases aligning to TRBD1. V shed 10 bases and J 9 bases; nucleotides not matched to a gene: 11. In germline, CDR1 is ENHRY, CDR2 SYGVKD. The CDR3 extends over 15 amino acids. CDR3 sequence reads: CASRDRGNVGSPLHF. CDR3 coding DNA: TGTGCCAGCCGGGACAGGGGGAATGTTGGTTCACCCCTCCACTTT.

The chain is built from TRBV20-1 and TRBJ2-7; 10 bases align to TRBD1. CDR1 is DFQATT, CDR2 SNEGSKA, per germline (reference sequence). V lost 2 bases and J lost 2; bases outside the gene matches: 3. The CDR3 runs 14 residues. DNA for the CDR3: TGCAGTGCTAGACCCGGACAGGGGGCCTACGAGCAGTACTTC. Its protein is CSARPGQGAYEQYF.

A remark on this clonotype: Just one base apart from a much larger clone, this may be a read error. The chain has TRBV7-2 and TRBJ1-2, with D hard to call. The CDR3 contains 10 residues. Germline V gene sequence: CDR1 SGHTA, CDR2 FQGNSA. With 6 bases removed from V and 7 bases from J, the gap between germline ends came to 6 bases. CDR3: CASRVGGYTF. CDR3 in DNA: TGTGCCAGCAGGGTGGGTGGCTACACCTTC.